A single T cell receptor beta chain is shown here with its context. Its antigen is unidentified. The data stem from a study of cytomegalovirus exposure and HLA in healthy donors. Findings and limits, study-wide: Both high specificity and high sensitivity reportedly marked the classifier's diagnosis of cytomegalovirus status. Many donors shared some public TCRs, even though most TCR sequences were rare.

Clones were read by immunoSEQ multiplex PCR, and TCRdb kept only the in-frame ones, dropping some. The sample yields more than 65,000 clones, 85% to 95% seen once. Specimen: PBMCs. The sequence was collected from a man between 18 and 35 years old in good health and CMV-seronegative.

This chain's CDR3 is CASSRAGQGAGANVLTF. The CDR3 DNA follows: TGCGCCAGCAGCCGAGCGGGACAGGGGGCTGGGGCCAACGTCCTGACTTTC. The gene calls are TRBV4-1 and TRBJ2-6, with 11 bases aligning to TRBD1. The CDR3 covers 17 residues. Germline assignment: CDR1 MGHRA and CDR2 YSYEKL. Trimming removed 4 bases from V and 2 bases from J; junction bases left unmatched: 4.